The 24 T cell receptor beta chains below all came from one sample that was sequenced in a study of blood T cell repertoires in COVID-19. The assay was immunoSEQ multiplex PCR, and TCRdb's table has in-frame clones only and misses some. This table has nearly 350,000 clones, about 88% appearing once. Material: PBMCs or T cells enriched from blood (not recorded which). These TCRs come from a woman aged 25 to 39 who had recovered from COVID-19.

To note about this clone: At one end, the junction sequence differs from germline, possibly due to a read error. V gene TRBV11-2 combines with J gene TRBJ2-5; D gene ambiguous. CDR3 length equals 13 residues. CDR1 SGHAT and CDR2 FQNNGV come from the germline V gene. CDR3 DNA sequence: TGTGCCAGCAGCCCGTCAACCCAAGAGGCCCAGTACTTC. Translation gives CASSPSTQEAQYF.

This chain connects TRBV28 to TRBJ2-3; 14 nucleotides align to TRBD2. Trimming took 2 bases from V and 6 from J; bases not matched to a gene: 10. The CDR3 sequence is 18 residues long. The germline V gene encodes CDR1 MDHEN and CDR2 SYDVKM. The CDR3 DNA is TGTGCCAGCAGTTTACCTCAGGGACTAGCGGGGGTATCGGATACGCAGTATTTT. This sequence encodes CASSLPQGLAGVSDTQYF.

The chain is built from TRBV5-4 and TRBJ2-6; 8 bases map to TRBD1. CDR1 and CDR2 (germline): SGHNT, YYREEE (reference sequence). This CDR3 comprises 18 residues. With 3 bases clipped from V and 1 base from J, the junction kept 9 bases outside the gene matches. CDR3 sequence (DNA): TGTGCCAGCAGCTACCGAGGACAGGGAGCTTCTGGGGCCAACGTCCTGACTTTC. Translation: CASSYRGQGASGANVLTF. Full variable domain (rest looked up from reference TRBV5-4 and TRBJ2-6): ETGVTQSPTHLIKTRGQQVTLRCSSQSGHNTVSWYQQALGQGPQFIFQYYREEENGRGNFPPRFSGLQFPNYSSELNVNALELDDSALYLCASSYRGQGASGANVLTFGAGSRLTVL.

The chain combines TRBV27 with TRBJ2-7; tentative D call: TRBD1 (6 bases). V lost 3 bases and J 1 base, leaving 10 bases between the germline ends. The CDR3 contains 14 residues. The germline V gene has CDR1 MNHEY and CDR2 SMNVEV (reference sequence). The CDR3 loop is CASSFQGQSYEQYF. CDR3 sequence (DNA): TGTGCCAGCAGTTTTCAGGGGCAGTCCTACGAGCAGTACTTC.

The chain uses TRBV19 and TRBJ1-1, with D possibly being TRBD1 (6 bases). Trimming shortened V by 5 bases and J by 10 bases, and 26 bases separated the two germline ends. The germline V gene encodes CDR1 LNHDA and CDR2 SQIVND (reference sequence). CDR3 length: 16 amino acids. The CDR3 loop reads CASSGSTTGRLKGAFF. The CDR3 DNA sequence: TGTGCCAGTAGTGGCTCCACTACAGGGCGTTTGAAGGGAGCTTTCTTT.

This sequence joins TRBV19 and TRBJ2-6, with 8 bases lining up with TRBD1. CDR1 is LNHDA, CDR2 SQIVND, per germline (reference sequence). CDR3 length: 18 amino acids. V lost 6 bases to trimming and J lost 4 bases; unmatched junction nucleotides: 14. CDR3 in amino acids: CASRDPWTGQDGANVLTF. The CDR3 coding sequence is TGTGCCAGTAGGGATCCCTGGACAGGGCAAGACGGGGCCAACGTCCTGACTTTC.

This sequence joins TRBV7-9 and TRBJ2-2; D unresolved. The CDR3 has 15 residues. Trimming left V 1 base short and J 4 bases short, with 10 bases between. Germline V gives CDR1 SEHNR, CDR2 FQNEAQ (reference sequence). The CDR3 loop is CASSLDEERTGELFF. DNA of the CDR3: TGTGCCAGCAGCTTAGACGAGGAGCGCACCGGGGAGCTGTTTTTT.

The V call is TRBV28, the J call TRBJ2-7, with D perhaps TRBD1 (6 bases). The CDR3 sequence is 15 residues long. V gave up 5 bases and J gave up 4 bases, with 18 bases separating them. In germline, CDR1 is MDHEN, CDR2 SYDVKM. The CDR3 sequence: CASSLYRVQRYEQYF. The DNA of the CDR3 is TGTGCCAGCAGTCTCTACAGGGTTCAAAGGTACGAGCAGTACTTC.

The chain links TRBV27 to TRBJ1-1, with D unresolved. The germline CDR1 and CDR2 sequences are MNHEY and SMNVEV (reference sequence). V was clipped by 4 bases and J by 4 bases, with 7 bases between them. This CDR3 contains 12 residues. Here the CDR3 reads CASSSHGTEAFF. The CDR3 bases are TGTGCCAGCAGTTCCCACGGCACTGAAGCTTTCTTT.

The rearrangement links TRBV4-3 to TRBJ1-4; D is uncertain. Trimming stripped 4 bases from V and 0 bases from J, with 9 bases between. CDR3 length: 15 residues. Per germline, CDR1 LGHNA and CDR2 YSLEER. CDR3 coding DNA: TGCGCCAGCAGCCCGCGGCGGTCAACTAATGAAAAACTGTTTTTT. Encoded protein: CASSPRRSTNEKLFF.

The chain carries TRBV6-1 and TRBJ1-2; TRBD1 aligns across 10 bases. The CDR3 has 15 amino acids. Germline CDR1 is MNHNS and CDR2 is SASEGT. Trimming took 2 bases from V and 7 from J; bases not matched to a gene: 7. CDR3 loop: CASSESGTGVAGYTF. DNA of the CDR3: TGTGCCAGCAGTGAATCGGGGACAGGGGTAGCTGGCTACACCTTC.

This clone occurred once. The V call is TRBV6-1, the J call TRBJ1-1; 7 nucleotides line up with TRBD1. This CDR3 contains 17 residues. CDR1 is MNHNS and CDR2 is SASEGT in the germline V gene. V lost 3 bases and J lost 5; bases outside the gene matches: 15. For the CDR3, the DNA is TGTGCCAGCAGTGACCCCCGACAGGGAAATAGGGGGACTGAAGCTTTCTTT. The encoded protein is CASSDPRQGNRGTEAFF.

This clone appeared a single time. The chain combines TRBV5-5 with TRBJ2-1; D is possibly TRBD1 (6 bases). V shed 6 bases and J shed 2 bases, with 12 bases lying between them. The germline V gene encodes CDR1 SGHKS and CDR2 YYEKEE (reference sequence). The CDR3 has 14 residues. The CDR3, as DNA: TGTGCCAGCACCCCACAGGGACCCTACAATGAGCAGTTCTTC. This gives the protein CASTPQGPYNEQFF. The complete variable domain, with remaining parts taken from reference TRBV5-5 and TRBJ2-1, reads DAGVTQSPTHLIKTRGQQVTLRCSPISGHKSVSWYQQVLGQGPQFIFQYYEKEERGRGNFPDRFSARQFPNYSSELNVNALLLGDSALYLCASTPQGPYNEQFFGPGTRLTVL.

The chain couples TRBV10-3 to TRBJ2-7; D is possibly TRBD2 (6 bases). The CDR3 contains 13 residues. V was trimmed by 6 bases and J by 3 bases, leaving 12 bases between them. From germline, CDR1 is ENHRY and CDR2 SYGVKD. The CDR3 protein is CAISGGVGYEQYF. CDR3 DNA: TGTGCCATCAGCGGCGGGGTTGGCTACGAGCAGTACTTC.

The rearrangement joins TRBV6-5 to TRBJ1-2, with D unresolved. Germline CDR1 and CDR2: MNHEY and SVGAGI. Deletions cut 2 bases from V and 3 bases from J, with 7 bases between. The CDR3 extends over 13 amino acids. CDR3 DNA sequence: TGTGCCAGCAGTTACGGGCAGGACTATGGCTACACCTTC. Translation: CASSYGQDYGYTF.

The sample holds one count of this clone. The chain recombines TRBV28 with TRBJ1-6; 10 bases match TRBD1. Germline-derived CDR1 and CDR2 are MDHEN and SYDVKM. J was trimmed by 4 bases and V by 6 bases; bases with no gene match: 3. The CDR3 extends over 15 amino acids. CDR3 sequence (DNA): TGTGCCAGCAGACCGGGACAGGGGTATAATTCACCCCTCCACTTT. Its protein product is CASRPGQGYNSPLHF.

The CDR3: CAISSVGREETQYF. CDR3 bases: TGTGCCATCTCCTCCGTGGGGAGGGAAGAGACCCAGTACTTC. V gene TRBV10-3 combines with J gene TRBJ2-5; 7 nucleotides align to TRBD2. From germline, CDR1 is ENHRY and CDR2 SYGVKD. V lost 8 bases, J lost 3 bases, and 9 bases stayed unmatched. CDR3 length: 14 amino acids.

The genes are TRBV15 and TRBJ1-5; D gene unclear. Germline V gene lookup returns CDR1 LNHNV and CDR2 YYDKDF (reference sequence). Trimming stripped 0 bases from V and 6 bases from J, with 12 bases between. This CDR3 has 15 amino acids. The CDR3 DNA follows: TGTGCCACCAGCAGAGATTCCGGGGTGGGTCAGCCCCAGCATTTT. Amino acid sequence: CATSRDSGVGQPQHF.

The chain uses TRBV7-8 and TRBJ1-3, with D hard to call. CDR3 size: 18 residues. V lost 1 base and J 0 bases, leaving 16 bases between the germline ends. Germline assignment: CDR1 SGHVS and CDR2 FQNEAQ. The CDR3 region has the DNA TGTGCCAGCAGCTTAGAGGCGGGCGTGCTCTTCTCTGGAAACACCATATATTTT. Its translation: CASSLEAGVLFSGNTIYF.

DNA of the CDR3: TGTGCCAGCAGTTTAGGTACGGGAACGGGGTCGAGGTATAATGGCTACACCTTC. The encoded protein is CASSLGTGTGSRYNGYTF. The chain recombines TRBV28 with TRBJ1-2, with unresolved D. The length of the CDR3 is 18 residues. Per the germline V gene, CDR1 is MDHEN and CDR2 is SYDVKM. V lost 2 bases and J 6 bases, leaving 25 bases between the germline ends.

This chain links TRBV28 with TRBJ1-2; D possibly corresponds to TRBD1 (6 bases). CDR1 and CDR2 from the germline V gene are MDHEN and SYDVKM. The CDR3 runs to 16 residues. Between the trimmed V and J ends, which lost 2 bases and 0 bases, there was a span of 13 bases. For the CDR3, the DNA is TGTGCCAGCAGTTTAATTCCGCAGGGGACTAACTATGGCTACACCTTC. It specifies CASSLIPQGTNYGYTF.

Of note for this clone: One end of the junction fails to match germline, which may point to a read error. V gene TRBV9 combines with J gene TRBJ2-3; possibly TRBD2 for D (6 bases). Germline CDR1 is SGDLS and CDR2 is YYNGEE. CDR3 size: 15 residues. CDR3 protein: CASSVGAGRGDTQYF. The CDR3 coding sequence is TGTGCCAGCAGTGTAGGGGCAGGGCGGGGAGATACGCAGTATTTT.

The chain's CDR3 is CASSLVGPQGDTEAFF. CDR3 bases: TGTGCCAGCAGTTTAGTGGGCCCACAAGGCGACACTGAAGCTTTCTTT. The chain joins TRBV27 to TRBJ1-1; no reliable D call. This CDR3 is built from 16 residues. Germline CDR1 and CDR2: MNHEY and SMNVEV (reference sequence). Trimming left V 2 bases short and J 3 bases short, with 16 bases between.

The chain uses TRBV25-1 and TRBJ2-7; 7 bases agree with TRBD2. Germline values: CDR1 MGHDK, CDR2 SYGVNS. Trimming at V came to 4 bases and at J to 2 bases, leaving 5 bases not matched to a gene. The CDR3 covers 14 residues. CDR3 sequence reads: CASSGQRGTYEQYF. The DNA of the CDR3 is TGTGCCAGCAGTGGCCAGCGGGGAACCTACGAGCAGTACTTC.